These 26 T cell receptor beta chains share one sample of origin, sequenced in a study of shared clonotypes between healthy human individuals. The repertoire was sequenced with immunoSEQ multiplex PCR; TCRdb's copy has only in-frame clones and lacks some. The sample yields about 1.5 million clones, around 98% seen once. The sequencing sample was made of naive CD4+ T cells sorted from blood. Subset described: CD45RA+ positively selected. The receptors were sampled from a man in his thirties or forties in good health.

This clone was found once. The V and J genes are TRBV2 and TRBJ1-5; maybe TRBD1 (6 bases). V was cut by 4 bases and J by 4 bases, with 11 bases left in between. Germline loops: CDR1 SNHLY, CDR2 FYNNEI. This CDR3 is 14 amino acids long. The CDR3 bases are TGTGCCAGCAGTGTCTCCCAGGGGAATCAGCCCCAGCATTTT. Amino acid sequence: CASSVSQGNQPQHF.

The chain recombines TRBV7-3 with TRBJ1-2, with 8 bases fitting TRBD1. The CDR3 is 13 residues long. The V and J ends lost 5 bases and 8 bases, in that order; junction bases with no gene match: 7. Germline CDR1 is SGHTA and CDR2 is FQGTGA. The CDR3 is CASSLGQGRGYTF. Here the CDR3 DNA reads TGTGCCAGCAGCCTTGGACAGGGACGGGGCTACACCTTC.

The chain recombines TRBV5-1 with TRBJ2-3, with TRBD1 matching over 8 bases. Germline-derived CDR1 and CDR2 are SGHRS and YFSETQ. The CDR3 is 14 amino acids. V dropped 4 bases and J dropped 4; count of bases not matched to a gene: 5. CDR3 nucleotide sequence: TGCGCCAGCAGCCATCCAGGGGGCCCAGATACGCAGTATTTT. Translated: CASSHPGGPDTQYF.

The V gene is TRBV18, the J gene TRBJ1-6; 9 bases align to TRBD1. The junction had 3 bases not matched to a gene; V was cut back by 5 bases and J by 7 bases. In germline, CDR1 is KGHSH, CDR2 LQKENI. There are 14 residues in the CDR3. The CDR3 is CASSSGQGNSPLHF. In DNA form, the CDR3 reads TGTGCCAGCTCATCCGGACAGGGGAATTCACCCCTCCACTTT.

The V call is TRBV19, the J call TRBJ1-2; D call uncertain. This CDR3 is built from 15 residues. V was pared by 3 bases and J by 1 base, with 12 bases between. CDR1 and CDR2 from the germline V gene are LNHDA and SQIVND (reference sequence). The CDR3 nucleotides are TGTGCCAGTAGTATCCTGGGCGGGAGTAACTATGGCTACACCTTC. It is translated as CASSILGGSNYGYTF. Full variable domain (outside the CDR3, taken from reference TRBV19 and TRBJ1-2): DGGITQSPKYLFRKEGQNVTLSCEQNLNHDAMYWYRQDPGQGLRLIYYSQIVNDFQKGDIAEGYSVSREKKESFPLTVTSAQKNPTAFYLCASSILGGSNYGYTFGSGTRLTVV.

This chain uses TRBV5-1 with TRBJ1-1; 7 nucleotides agree with TRBD1. V lost 3 bases, J lost 8 bases, and 7 bases stayed unmatched. Looked up from germline, CDR1 is SGHRS and CDR2 is YFSETQ. This CDR3 is built from 13 residues. CDR3 DNA sequence: TGCGCCAGCAGCTACAGGGACAGAGGAGAAGCTTTCTTT. Translated, it gives CASSYRDRGEAFF.

This chain links TRBV5-4 with TRBJ2-7, with TRBD1 matching 10 bases. Germline V lookup: CDR1 SGHNT, CDR2 YYREEE (reference sequence). The trim removed 6 bases at V and 2 bases at J, leaving 5 bases unmatched. This CDR3 has 14 residues. CDR3 protein: CASTRGQGTYEQYF. The DNA of the CDR3 is TGTGCCAGCACCAGGGGACAGGGGACCTACGAGCAGTACTTC.

V is TRBV10-2 and J is TRBJ2-3; 7 bases are a match to TRBD2. In germline, CDR1 is WSHSY, CDR2 SAAADI. V shed 4 bases and J 6 bases; nucleotides not matched to a gene: 13. This CDR3 contains 16 residues. CDR3 in amino acids: CASSVAGAVLGDTQYF. DNA of the CDR3: TGCGCCAGCAGTGTGGCGGGAGCGGTACTGGGGGATACGCAGTATTTT.

Comments on this clone: Other nucleotide sequences in the sample specify the same CDR3. V and J are TRBV20-1 and TRBJ2-7; D might be TRBD2 (5 bases). The germline V gene encodes CDR1 DFQATT and CDR2 SNEGSKA (reference sequence). The CDR3 runs 11 residues. V was pared by 3 bases and J by 7 bases, with 10 bases between. The CDR3 bases are TGCAGTGCTAGGGGAGTTGGAGAGCAGTACTTC. It translates to CSARGVGEQYF.

The V gene is TRBV9, the J gene TRBJ2-2, with 11 nucleotides matching TRBD2. CDR3 size: 16 residues. J lost 2 bases, V lost 3 bases, and 3 bases had no gene match. The germline V gene encodes CDR1 SGDLS and CDR2 YYNGEE. The CDR3, as DNA: TGTGCCAGCAGCGGAAGACTAGCGGGAAACACCGGGGAGCTGTTTTTT. Its protein is CASSGRLAGNTGELFF.

DNA of the CDR3: TGTGCCAGCTCACCTCCCGGACAGGAAAATCAGCCCCAGCATTTT. Amino acids: CASSPPGQENQPQHF. The chain links TRBV18 to TRBJ1-5, with 7 bases fitting TRBD1. J was trimmed by 4 bases and V by 3 bases; bases with no gene match: 6. The length of the CDR3 is 15 residues. Germline values: CDR1 KGHSH, CDR2 LQKENI.

The chain employs TRBV27 and TRBJ2-1, with D possibly matching TRBD2 (5 bases). Trimming left V 4 bases short and J 7 bases short, with 20 bases between. The CDR3 is made up of 16 amino acids. In germline, CDR1 is MNHEY, CDR2 SMNVEV (reference sequence). The CDR3 sequence is CASSSPMTRTGNEQFF. The CDR3 DNA follows: TGTGCCAGCAGTTCACCGATGACCCGGACGGGGAATGAGCAGTTCTTC.

V usage is TRBV7-8 and J usage is TRBJ2-2; 8 bases line up with TRBD2. Germline CDR1 reads SGHVS; CDR2 reads FQNEAQ. Trimming removed 4 bases from V and 3 bases from J; junction bases left unmatched: 7. The CDR3 sequence is 16 residues long. CDR3 nucleotides: TGTGCCAGCAGCTCTCTGGGACTAGTGGACACCGGGGAGCTGTTTTTT. Protein sequence: CASSSLGLVDTGELFF.

The chain carries TRBV7-6 and TRBJ2-1, with 9 bases that match TRBD2. CDR1 and CDR2 from the germline V gene are SGHVS and FNYEAQ. V shed 3 bases and J 2 bases; nucleotides not matched to a gene: 2. The CDR3 is 15 amino acids. CDR3 loop: CASSFGGRAYNEQFF. In DNA form, the CDR3 reads TGTGCCAGCAGCTTCGGCGGGAGGGCCTACAATGAGCAGTTCTTC.

This sequence joins TRBV27 and TRBJ2-7; D remains unclear. The CDR3 is made up of 13 amino acids. Trimming stripped 2 bases from V and 0 bases from J, with 5 bases between. Germline CDR1 is MNHEY and CDR2 is SMNVEV (reference sequence). This chain's CDR3 is CASSLRASYEQYF. In nucleotides, the CDR3 is TGTGCCAGCAGTTTAAGGGCCTCCTACGAGCAGTACTTC.

CDR3 coding DNA: TGTGCCAGCAGTGAATATGGACAGTCCTGGGAAAAACTGTTTTTT. It yields the protein CASSEYGQSWEKLFF. The rearrangement joins TRBV6-1 to TRBJ1-4, with D perhaps TRBD1 (6 bases). Germline assignment: CDR1 MNHNS and CDR2 SASEGT. This CDR3 contains 15 residues. The V gene lost 2 bases and the J gene lost 8 bases, with 15 bases spanning the gap.

CDR3 nucleotides: TGTGCCAGCAAAAGCGGACCCGCCTACGAGCAGTACTTC. As protein: CASKSGPAYEQYF. The chain uses TRBV6-6 and TRBJ2-7, with D possibly matching TRBD2 (5 bases). The CDR3 covers 13 residues. V was trimmed by 7 bases and J by 2 bases, leaving 12 bases between them. CDR1 and CDR2 (germline): MNHNY, SVGAGI (reference sequence).

This chain uses TRBV11-2 with TRBJ2-1; no clear D. Germline values: CDR1 SGHAT, CDR2 FQNNGV. The CDR3 covers 15 residues. Deletions cut 5 bases from V and 8 bases from J, with 19 bases between. Written as DNA, the CDR3 is TGTGCCAGCAGCCAACGACTTGATAGAAGAGATGAGCAGTTCTTC. This codes for CASSQRLDRRDEQFF.

The genes are TRBV19 and TRBJ2-1; D may be TRBD2 (5 bases). Germline CDR1 LNHDA, CDR2 SQIVND (reference sequence). Trimming shortened V by 7 bases and J by 0 bases, and 13 bases separated the two germline ends. The CDR3 sequence is 15 residues long. The chain's CDR3 is CASTLAASSYNEQFF. DNA for the CDR3: TGTGCCAGTACCCTAGCCGCGAGCTCCTACAATGAGCAGTTCTTC. The whole variable domain, remainder taken from reference TRBV19 and TRBJ2-1, is DGGITQSPKYLFRKEGQNVTLSCEQNLNHDAMYWYRQDPGQGLRLIYYSQIVNDFQKGDIAEGYSVSREKKESFPLTVTSAQKNPTAFYLCASTLAASSYNEQFFGPGTRLTVL.

This clone occurred once. The chain uses TRBV25-1 and TRBJ1-2; D is uncertain. Trimming took off 6 bases at V and 4 bases at J, with 18 bases between the two ends. Germline CDR1 reads MGHDK; CDR2 reads SYGVNS. The CDR3 covers 15 residues. CDR3 in DNA: TGTGCCAGCAGCCCCCTGGACGGGATTTTCTATGGCTACACCTTC. Its translation is CASSPLDGIFYGYTF.

The chain has TRBV6-5 and TRBJ1-2; perhaps TRBD1 as D (5 bases). In germline, CDR1 is MNHEY, CDR2 SVGAGI. The germline V and J ends were trimmed by 3 bases and 5 bases, with 13 bases remaining between them. The CDR3 loop spans 14 amino acids. This chain's CDR3 is CASSYGASGYGYTF. The CDR3 DNA is TGTGCCAGCAGTTATGGGGCCTCGGGGTATGGCTACACCTTC.

The V call is TRBV6-1, the J call TRBJ1-5, with D possibly TRBD1 on 5 matching bases. The V end lost 6 bases, the J end lost 7 bases, and 13 bases lay between the germline ends. There are 13 residues in the CDR3. Germline lookup yields CDR1 MNHNS and CDR2 SASEGT. The chain's CDR3 is CASRPWGEQPQHF. The CDR3 DNA follows: TGTGCCAGCAGGCCATGGGGGGAGCAGCCCCAGCATTTT.

The chain joins TRBV7-2 to TRBJ2-3; D uncertain. V lost 6 bases and J 5 bases, leaving 9 bases between the germline ends. Germline lookup yields CDR1 SGHTA and CDR2 FQGNSA. The CDR3 length is 12 residues. The CDR3 nucleotides read TGTGCCAGCAGAACCGACGGAGATACGCAGTATTTT. It codes for CASRTDGDTQYF. Filled out from reference TRBV7-2 and TRBJ2-3, the complete variable domain reads GAGVSQSPSNKVTEKGKDVELRCDPISGHTALYWYRQSLGQGLEFLIYFQGNSAPDKSGLPSDRFSAERTGGSVSTLTIQRTQQEDSAVYLCASRTDGDTQYFGPGTRLTVL.

A word on this clone: At the DNA level, this CDR3 is encoded by other sequences in the same sample as well. The rearrangement joins TRBV30 to TRBJ2-5, with 10 bases that match TRBD2. Germline V gene sequence: CDR1 GTSNPN, CDR2 SVGIG (reference sequence). CDR3 length: 15 residues. The ends lost 3 bases at V and 2 bases at J; junction bases unmatched: 6. CDR3 nucleotides: TGTGCCTGGAGCTTACTAGCGGGATTACAAGAGACCCAGTACTTC. Translated, it gives CAWSLLAGLQETQYF.

The genes are TRBV25-1 and TRBJ2-7; TRBD1 aligns across 7 bases. Germline V gene sequence: CDR1 MGHDK, CDR2 SYGVNS. The length of the CDR3 is 15 residues. V lost 3 bases and J lost 2; bases outside the gene matches: 7. CDR3: CASSDPGGLAYEQYF. The CDR3 nucleotides are TGTGCCAGCAGTGATCCAGGGGGTTTAGCCTACGAGCAGTACTTC.

V is TRBV28 and J is TRBJ2-7; TRBD1 aligns across 7 bases. Trimming cost V 6 bases and J 6 bases; bases outside gene matches: 8. The V gene's germline CDR1 is MDHEN and CDR2 SYDVKM. This CDR3 contains 13 residues. CDR3 loop: CASRGQVPGEQYF. The CDR3 region has the DNA TGTGCCAGCAGAGGACAGGTACCCGGCGAGCAGTACTTC.